This TCR beta chain emerged from a study of T cells after yellow fever vaccination. Study-level results: Post-booster repertoires again held most primary-vaccination clones (roughly 96% CD4, roughly 90% CD8). Only a small proportion of the clonotypes turned up in both the CD4 and the CD8 compartments, likely arising from convergent recombination. Faster peaking, at day 5 versus 15, marked a secondary response that was weaker.

CDR3 size: 14 residues. Trimming took 6 bases from V and 5 from J, leaving 16 bases between them. In TCRdb, the 5' RACE reads were re-called with MiXCR into one record per CDR3 protein. The profile shows over 300,000 distinct CDR3 sequences, roughly 3.5% of them singletons. A remark on this clonotype: Its specificity is unknown.

This clonotype was sampled from a young man who received the YFV17D yellow fever vaccine. Sequenced here: PBMCs, sampled on the day of the yellow fever booster vaccination. The J gene is TRBJ1-2, the V gene TRBV12-3 or TRBV12-4; weak D call: TRBD1 (5 bases). CDR3 nucleotides: TGTGCCAGCAGCCCCCGGGGCGCCTCATATGGCTACACCTTC. Protein: CASSPRGASYGYTF.